The next 31 T cell receptor beta chains were all read from a single sample in a study of CD8+CD57+ T cells in acquired aplastic anemia. The study profiled TCR beta VDJ and CDR3 using genomic DNA as template. TCRdb ran MiXCR on the reads and lists one entry per CDR3 protein. Among fewer than 200,000 distinct CDR3 sequences listed, around 48% were seen once. Patients sequenced had flow cytometry evidence of CD8+CD57+ cell expansion. Specimen: sorted CD4+, CD8+, or CD8+CD57+ T cells (not recorded which) from PBMCs. The receptors stem from a human donor with aplastic anemia.

This clonotype was counted ten times or more. This sequence joins TRBV20-1 and TRBJ2-5; tentatively, D is TRBD2 (6 bases). The germline V gene encodes CDR1 DFQATT and CDR2 SNEGSKA (reference sequence). The germline V and J ends were trimmed by 1 base and 5 bases, with 11 bases remaining between them. This CDR3 region has 13 residues. CDR3 region: CSARGGGGETQYF. CDR3 nucleotide sequence: TGCAGTGCTAGAGGGGGAGGCGGGGAGACCCAGTACTTC.

This clonotype was counted many times. The genes are TRBV2 and TRBJ2-2; D is perhaps TRBD1 (6 bases). Germline V gene sequence: CDR1 SNHLY, CDR2 FYNNEI. This CDR3 is built from 13 residues. Trimming pared 7 bases from V and 2 bases from J, leaving 8 bases between. The CDR3 reads CASNRENTGELFF. CDR3 DNA: TGTGCCAGCAACAGGGAAAACACCGGGGAGCTGTTTTTT.

About this clonotype itself: A junction boundary mismatches the germline segment, possibly from a read error. The gene calls are TRBV29-1 and TRBJ1-2; 8 positions match TRBD1. CDR1 is SQVTM, CDR2 ANQGSEA, per germline. The CDR3 is 13 amino acids. The CDR3 loop is CSVETTGVYSYTF. As DNA, the CDR3 is TGCAGCGTTGAAACGACAGGGGTCTATAGCTACACCTTC.

This clonotype was seen ten or more times. The rearrangement joins TRBV2 to TRBJ1-5, with 8 nucleotides matching TRBD1. V trimming: 3 bases; J trimming: 6 bases; junction bases outside the gene matches: 4. Germline V gene sequence: CDR1 SNHLY, CDR2 FYNNEI. The CDR3 is made up of 14 amino acids. The CDR3 here is CASSDRDRSQPQHF. CDR3 DNA: TGTGCCAGCAGTGATCGGGACAGGAGTCAGCCCCAGCATTTT.

This clonotype has at least ten counts. The chain combines TRBV2 with TRBJ2-2; 7 bases match TRBD1. Per germline, CDR1 SNHLY and CDR2 FYNNEI. V was pared by 7 bases and J by 2 bases, with 4 bases of the junction left unmatched. The CDR3 is 14 residues long. The CDR3 sequence is CASTRQGNTGELFF. The CDR3 DNA follows: TGTGCCAGCACTCGACAGGGTAACACCGGGGAGCTGTTTTTT.

This clonotype was found many times. The CDR3 sequence: CASRSTKYNEQFF. DNA for the CDR3: TGTGCCAGCAGGTCGACAAAGTACAATGAGCAGTTCTTC. This chain uses TRBV12-3 or TRBV12-4 with TRBJ2-1; D not resolved. The V end was cut by 6 bases, the J end by 4 bases, with 10 bases between. CDR3 length equals 13 residues.

This clonotype was picked up many times. This chain joins TRBV2 and TRBJ1-5; weak D call: TRBD1 (5 bases). The CDR3 consists of 14 residues. V was trimmed by 2 bases and J by 2 bases, leaving 7 bases between them. Germline loops: CDR1 SNHLY, CDR2 FYNNEI. Written as DNA, the CDR3 is TGTGCCAGCAGTGAACAGGGCGGCAATCAGCCCCAGCATTTT. The encoded protein is CASSEQGGNQPQHF.

This clonotype was seen many times. This sequence joins TRBV6-5 and TRBJ1-5; D is ambiguous. The CDR3 consists of 13 residues. The ends were cut back, 1 base at V and 6 bases at J, with 7 bases in the middle. Germline values: CDR1 MNHEY, CDR2 SVGAGI. The chain's CDR3 is CASSYLAGQPQHF. The CDR3 bases are TGTGCCAGCAGTTACTTGGCAGGTCAGCCCCAGCATTTT.

The chain uses TRBV10-2 and TRBJ1-3, with 7 bases lining up with TRBD1. Germline CDR1 is WSHSY and CDR2 is SAAADI. V lost 5 bases to trimming and J lost 0 bases; unmatched junction nucleotides: 7. The CDR3 has 16 amino acids. The CDR3 is CASSRTGLNSGNTIYF. Written as DNA, the CDR3 is TGCGCCAGCAGTAGGACAGGCCTGAACTCTGGAAACACCATATATTTT.

Ten or more counts support this clonotype. V gene TRBV2 combines with J gene TRBJ2-7; D is possibly TRBD1 (6 bases). In germline, CDR1 is SNHLY, CDR2 FYNNEI. The CDR3 runs to 11 residues. V lost 4 bases and J 12 bases, leaving 13 bases between the germline ends. CDR3 loop: CASSVSTGRYF. CDR3 in DNA: TGTGCCAGCAGTGTATCGACAGGTCGGTACTTC.

For this clonotype: At one boundary the junction diverges from the germline segment, which might be a read error. This rearrangement joins TRBV10-3 to TRBJ1-6; 7 positions agree with TRBD1. This CDR3 contains 15 residues. Germline-derived CDR1 and CDR2 are ENHRY and SYGVKD. DNA of the CDR3: TGTGCCTTCAGTCGATTGGGACAGCCAAATTCACCCCTCCACTTT. Amino acids: CAFSRLGQPNSPLHF.

Only a few counts were recorded for this clonotype. This chain links TRBV6-1 with TRBJ2-2; D tentatively fits TRBD1 or TRBD2 (5 bases each). Germline V gene sequence: CDR1 MNHNS, CDR2 SASEGT. This CDR3 contains 18 residues. Trimming removed 5 bases at V and 4 bases at J, with 23 bases between. CDR3: CASSRARGPLDATGELFF. The CDR3 nucleotides read TGTGCCAGCAGTCGCGCACGGGGCCCCCTCGACGCCACCGGGGAGCTGTTTTTT.

This clonotype was detected ten times or more. The CDR3 DNA reads TGTGCCAGCAGCTTCGGCTCATTCCAAGAGACCCAGTACTTC. Residues: CASSFGSFQETQYF. V is TRBV5-4 and J is TRBJ2-5; D is unresolved. The CDR3 has 14 residues. Germline loops: CDR1 SGHNT, CDR2 YYREEE (reference sequence). V lost 2 bases and J lost 1, with 9 bases in between.

The chain links TRBV7-3 to TRBJ2-1; the D is unclear. The CDR3 spans 14 residues. V was trimmed by 1 base and J by 6 bases, leaving 10 bases between them. Germline assignment: CDR1 SGHTA and CDR2 FQGTGA. The CDR3 is CASSLMGGTNEQFF. CDR3 DNA sequence: TGTGCCAGCAGCTTAATGGGTGGAACCAATGAGCAGTTCTTC.

This chain connects TRBV28 to TRBJ2-7, with D perhaps matching TRBD1 (6 bases). The CDR3 is 16 residues long. CDR1 is MDHEN and CDR2 is SYDVKM in the germline V gene. V gave up 4 bases and J gave up 5 bases, with 21 bases separating them. The CDR3 loop reads CASSSYGTKGNHEQYF. The CDR3 region has the DNA TGTGCCAGCAGTTCATACGGGACAAAAGGGAACCACGAGCAGTACTTC.

V and J are TRBV12-3 or TRBV12-4 and TRBJ2-7, with TRBD1 matching 7 bases. The CDR3 loop spans 15 amino acids. The V gene end was trimmed by 6 bases and the J gene end by 2 bases; junction bases not matched to a gene: 10. The CDR3 DNA reads as TGTGCCAGCAGCCGGGCGACAGGGCGCCCCTACGAGCAGTACTTC. It yields the protein CASSRATGRPYEQYF.

This chain joins TRBV6-1 and TRBJ2-3; 12 positions match TRBD1. This CDR3 is 15 amino acids long. The V gene's germline CDR1 is MNHNS and CDR2 SASEGT. J lost 5 bases, V lost 8 bases, and 8 bases had no gene match. The CDR3: CASRGDRGRGDTQYF. CDR3 sequence (DNA): TGTGCCAGCCGGGGGGACAGGGGGCGAGGAGATACGCAGTATTTT.

V usage is TRBV20-1 and J usage is TRBJ2-5; the D gene is possibly TRBD1 (5 bases). Germline assignment: CDR1 DFQATT and CDR2 SNEGSKA (reference sequence). CDR3 length equals 14 residues. V dropped 3 bases and J dropped 2 bases, with 13 bases sitting between them. The CDR3 sequence: CSARYRTSQETQYF. The CDR3 coding sequence is TGCAGTGCTAGGTACAGGACCTCACAAGAGACCCAGTACTTC.

This clonotype was picked up one time. A much larger clone differs from this one at a single base, so this may be a read error. The chain is built from TRBV6-1 and TRBJ2-6; maybe TRBD1 (5 bases). Germline CDR1 reads MNHNS; CDR2 reads SASEGT. The CDR3 contains 16 residues. CDR3: CASSIHSRSGADVLTF. The CDR3 DNA sequence: TGTGCCAGCTCAATCCATTCGCGCTCTGGGGCCGACGTCCTGACTTTC.

This clonotype has at least ten counts. The chain links TRBV7-9 to TRBJ1-2; 10 nucleotides align to TRBD1. Germline V CDR1 and CDR2: SEHNR, FQNEAQ (reference sequence). J gave up 4 bases and V 5 bases, and 13 bases lay outside the gene matches. The CDR3 has 17 residues. The CDR3 region has the DNA TGTGCCAGCAGCCCCTCAGGAGGACAGGGGGTCACCTATGGCTACACCTTC. Translation gives CASSPSGGQGVTYGYTF. Together with reference TRBV7-9 and TRBJ1-2, the CDR3 gives the full variable domain: DTGVSQNPRHKITKRGQNVTFRCDPISEHNRLYWYRQTLGQGPEFLTYFQNEAQLEKSRLLSDRFSAERPKGSFSTLEIQRTEQGDSAMYLCASSPSGGQGVTYGYTFGSGTRLTVV.

This clonotype was recorded at least ten times. The chain links TRBV5-1 to TRBJ1-4; no firm D call. This CDR3 is built from 14 residues. Germline CDR1 SGHRS, CDR2 YFSETQ. V was clipped by 2 bases and J by 3 bases, with 8 bases between them. The CDR3 loop reads CASSLEGANEKLFF. CDR3 bases: TGCGCCAGCAGCTTAGAGGGAGCTAATGAAAAACTGTTTTTT. The whole variable domain, remainder taken from reference TRBV5-1 and TRBJ1-4, is KAGVTQTPRYLIKTRGQQVTLSCSPISGHRSVSWYQQTPGQGLQFLFEYFSETQRNKGNFPGRFSGRQFSNSRSEMNVSTLELGDSALYLCASSLEGANEKLFFGSGTQLSVL.

With respect to this clonotype: In this CDR3 the conserved last residue, phenylalanine or tryptophan, is missing, so a read error is likely. The DNA is left out, because the CDR3 cannot be placed on it with certainty; the CDR3 is given as TCRdb lists it. The V and J genes are TRBV15 and TRBJ1-4. The germline V gene encodes CDR1 LNHNV and CDR2 YYDKDF (reference sequence). Both ends counted, the CDR3 spans 10 residues. The chain's CDR3 is CATSRDGTNY.

V usage is TRBV10-1 and J usage is TRBJ2-1, with 12 bases matching TRBD2. This CDR3 has 19 amino acids. The germline V gene has CDR1 WNHNN and CDR2 SYGVQD (reference sequence). The V gene end was trimmed by 0 bases and the J gene end by 4 bases; junction bases not matched to a gene: 10. The CDR3 region is CASSESLLAGGSDYNEQFF. CDR3 in DNA: TGCGCCAGCAGTGAGTCTTTGCTAGCGGGGGGGTCAGATTACAATGAGCAGTTCTTC.

This clonotype was observed at least ten times. For the CDR3, the DNA is TGCAGTGCTAGACCTTCCAGACTAGCGGGGGGGGTTCACGATACGCAGTATTTT. Encoded protein: CSARPSRLAGGVHDTQYF. The V gene is TRBV20-1, the J gene TRBJ2-3, with 14 nucleotides matching TRBD2. The trim removed 2 bases at V and 6 bases at J, leaving 13 bases unmatched. The CDR3 contains 18 residues. The germline gives CDR1 DFQATT, CDR2 SNEGSKA (reference sequence).

This chain connects TRBV7-3 to TRBJ2-7, with 12 bases that match TRBD1. Germline trimming cut 7 bases from V and 5 bases from J; bases unmatched to any gene: 12. Germline CDR1 reads SGHTA; CDR2 reads FQGTGA. CDR3 length: 16 residues. The CDR3: CASIRDRGRRVHEQYF. In DNA, the CDR3 is TGTGCCAGCATCAGGGACAGGGGGCGCCGGGTCCACGAGCAGTACTTC.

The chain couples TRBV10-3 to TRBJ2-7, with 8 bases matching TRBD1. The V gene end was trimmed by 7 bases and the J gene end by 5 bases; junction bases not matched to a gene: 7. This CDR3 has 13 residues. Germline CDR1 is ENHRY and CDR2 is SYGVKD. For the CDR3, the DNA is TGTGCCATCAACCCGGGACAGGACCACGAGCAGTACTTC. This sequence encodes CAINPGQDHEQYF.

The table lists this clonotype with many counts. This chain connects TRBV11-2 to TRBJ2-5; TRBD1 or TRBD2 may be the D gene (6 bases each). Trimming removed 5 bases at V and 5 bases at J, with 21 bases between. The V gene's germline CDR1 is SGHAT and CDR2 FQNNGV. The CDR3 length is 16 residues. Here the CDR3 DNA reads TGTGCCAGCAGCCCATCATCGTTGGGGGGCTGGGAGACCCAGTACTTC. Its protein is CASSPSSLGGWETQYF.

In its sample, this clonotype was seen many times. V usage is TRBV29-1 and J usage is TRBJ2-5; D assignment may be TRBD1 or TRBD2 (5 bases each). V lost 4 bases and J 4 bases, leaving 7 bases between the germline ends. The length of the CDR3 is 11 residues. Germline V gene sequence: CDR1 SQVTM, CDR2 ANQGSEA. The CDR3 here is CSVAGTETQYF. In nucleotides, the CDR3 is TGCAGCGTTGCAGGGACAGAGACCCAGTACTTC.

The chain is built from TRBV5-6 and TRBJ2-1; no firm D call. From germline, CDR1 is SGHDT and CDR2 YYEEEE. The CDR3 has 12 residues. The CDR3: CDGTQSYNEQFF. The CDR3 nucleotides are TGTGACGGCACACAATCCTACAATGAGCAGTTCTTC. The full variable domain, in which reference TRBV5-6 and TRBJ2-1 provide the parts outside the CDR3, is DAGVTQSPTHLIKTRGQQVTLRCSPKSGHDTVSWYQQALGQGPQFIFQYYEEEERQRGNFPDRFSGHQFPNYSSELNVNALLLGDSALYLCDGTQSYNEQFFGPGTRLTVL.

The chain links TRBV6-4 to TRBJ2-2; a possible D gene is TRBD1 (5 bases). CDR3 size: 13 residues. V was pared by 2 bases and J by 4 bases, with 5 bases between. Per germline, CDR1 MRHNA and CDR2 SNTAGT. The CDR3 loop reads CASSDGATGELFF. Written as DNA, the CDR3 is TGTGCCAGCAGTGACGGGGCCACCGGGGAGCTGTTTTTT.

This clonotype was counted many times. The V call is TRBV7-9, the J call TRBJ2-7; D assignment may be TRBD1 or TRBD2 (6 bases each). With 3 bases removed from V and 0 bases from J, the gap between germline ends came to 12 bases. The CDR3 has 15 residues. CDR1 is SEHNR and CDR2 is FQNEAQ in the germline V gene (reference sequence). CDR3 nucleotide sequence: TGTGCCAGCAGCTTTAGGGGGGCCCGCTCCTACGAGCAGTACTTC. This gives the protein CASSFRGARSYEQYF.